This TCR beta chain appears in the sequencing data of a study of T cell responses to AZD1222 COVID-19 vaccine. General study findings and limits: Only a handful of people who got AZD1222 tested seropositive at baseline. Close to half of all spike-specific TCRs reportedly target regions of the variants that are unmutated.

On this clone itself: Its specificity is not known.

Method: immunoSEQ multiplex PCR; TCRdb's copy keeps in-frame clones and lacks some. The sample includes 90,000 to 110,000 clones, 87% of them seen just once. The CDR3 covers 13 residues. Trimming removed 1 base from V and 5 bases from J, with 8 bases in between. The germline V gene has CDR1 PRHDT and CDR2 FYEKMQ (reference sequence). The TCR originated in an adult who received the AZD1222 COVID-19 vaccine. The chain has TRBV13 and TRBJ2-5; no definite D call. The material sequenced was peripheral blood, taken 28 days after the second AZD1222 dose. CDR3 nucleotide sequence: TGTGCCAGCAGCTTAGACTCTGGGGAGACCCAGTACTTC. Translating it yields CASSLDSGETQYF.